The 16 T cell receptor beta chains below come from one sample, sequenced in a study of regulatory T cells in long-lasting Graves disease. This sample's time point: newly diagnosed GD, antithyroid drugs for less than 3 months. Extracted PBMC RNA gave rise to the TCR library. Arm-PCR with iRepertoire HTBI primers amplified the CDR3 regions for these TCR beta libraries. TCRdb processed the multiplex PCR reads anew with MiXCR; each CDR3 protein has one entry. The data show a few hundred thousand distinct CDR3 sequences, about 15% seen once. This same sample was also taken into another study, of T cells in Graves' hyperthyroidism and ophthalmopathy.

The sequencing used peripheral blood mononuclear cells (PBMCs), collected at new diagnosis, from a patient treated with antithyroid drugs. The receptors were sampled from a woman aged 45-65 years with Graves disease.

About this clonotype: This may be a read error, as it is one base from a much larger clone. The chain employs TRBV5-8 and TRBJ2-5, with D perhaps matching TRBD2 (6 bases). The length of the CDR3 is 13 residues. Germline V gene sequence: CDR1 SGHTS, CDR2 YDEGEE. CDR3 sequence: CASSYGGMETQHF. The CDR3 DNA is TGTGCCAGCAGCTACGGCGGGATGGAGACCCAGCACTTC. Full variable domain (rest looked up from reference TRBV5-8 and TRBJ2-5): EAGVTQSPTHLIKTRGQQATLRCSPISGHTSVYWYQQALGLGLQFLLWYDEGEERNRGNFPPRFSGRQFPNYSSELNVNALELEDSALYLCASSYGGMETQHFGPGTRLLVL.

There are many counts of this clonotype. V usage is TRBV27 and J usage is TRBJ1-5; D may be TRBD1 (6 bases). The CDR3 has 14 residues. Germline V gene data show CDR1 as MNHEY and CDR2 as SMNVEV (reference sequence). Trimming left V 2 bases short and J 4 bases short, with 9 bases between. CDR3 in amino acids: CASSLQGGNQPQHF. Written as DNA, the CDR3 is TGTGCCAGCAGTTTACAAGGGGGAAATCAGCCCCAGCATTTT.

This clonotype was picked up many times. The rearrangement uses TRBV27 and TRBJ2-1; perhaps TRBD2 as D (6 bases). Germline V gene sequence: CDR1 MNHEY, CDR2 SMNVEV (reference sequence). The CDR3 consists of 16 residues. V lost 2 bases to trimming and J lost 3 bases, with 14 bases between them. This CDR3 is CASSLVPLADYNEQFF. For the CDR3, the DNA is TGTGCCAGCAGTTTAGTTCCCTTAGCGGACTACAATGAGCAGTTCTTC.

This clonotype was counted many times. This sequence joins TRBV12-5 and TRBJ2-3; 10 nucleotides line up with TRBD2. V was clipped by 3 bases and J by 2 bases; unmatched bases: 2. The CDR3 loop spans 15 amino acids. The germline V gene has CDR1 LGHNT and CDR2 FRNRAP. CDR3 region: CASGLAGGPTDTQYF. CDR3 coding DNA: TGTGCTAGTGGTTTAGCGGGAGGGCCCACAGATACGCAGTATTTT.

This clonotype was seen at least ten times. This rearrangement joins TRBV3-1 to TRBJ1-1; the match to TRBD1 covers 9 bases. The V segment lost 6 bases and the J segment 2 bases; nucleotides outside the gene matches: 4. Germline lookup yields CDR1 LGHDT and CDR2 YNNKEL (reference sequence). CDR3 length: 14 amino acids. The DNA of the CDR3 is TGTGCCAGCAGACCTACAGGGGGCAACACTGAAGCTTTCTTT. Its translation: CASRPTGGNTEAFF.

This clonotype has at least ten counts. The CDR3 protein is CASSLSAGLARTDTQYF. CDR3 nucleotides: TGTGCCAGCAGCTTATCTGCCGGACTAGCTCGCACAGATACGCAGTATTTT. The chain carries TRBV11-2 and TRBJ2-3; TRBD2 agrees at 8 bases. Germline V lookup: CDR1 SGHAT, CDR2 FQNNGV. The trim removed 2 bases at V and 1 base at J, leaving 8 bases unmatched. CDR3 length equals 17 residues. Filled out from reference TRBV11-2 and TRBJ2-3, the complete variable domain reads EAGVAQSPRYKIIEKRQSVAFWCNPISGHATLYWYQQILGQGPKLLIQFQNNGVVDDSQLPKDRFSAERLKGVDSTLKIQPAKLEDSAVYLCASSLSAGLARTDTQYFGPGTRLTVL.

CDR3 coding DNA: TGTGCCAGCAGCTTAACGACAGGGGGTTACGGGGAGCTGTTTTTT. Encoded protein: CASSLTTGGYGELFF. The chain has TRBV7-9 and TRBJ2-2; 9 bases agree with TRBD1. The CDR3 totals 15 residues. The junction had 5 bases not matched to a gene; V was cut back by 2 bases and J by 7 bases. The V gene's germline CDR1 is SEHNR and CDR2 FQNEAQ (reference sequence).

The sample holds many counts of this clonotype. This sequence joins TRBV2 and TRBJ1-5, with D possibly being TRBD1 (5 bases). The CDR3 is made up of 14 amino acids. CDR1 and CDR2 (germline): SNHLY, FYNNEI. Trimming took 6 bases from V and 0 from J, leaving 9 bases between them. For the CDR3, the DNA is TGTGCCAGCAGACAGGCTTATAGCAATCAGCCCCAGCATTTT. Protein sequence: CASRQAYSNQPQHF.

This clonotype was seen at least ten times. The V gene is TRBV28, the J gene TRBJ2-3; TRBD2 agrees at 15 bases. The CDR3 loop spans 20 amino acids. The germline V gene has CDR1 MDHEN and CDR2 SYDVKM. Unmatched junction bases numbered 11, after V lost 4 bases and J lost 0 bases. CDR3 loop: CASSSPRGLAGGISTDTQYF. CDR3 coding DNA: TGTGCCAGCAGTTCACCCAGAGGACTAGCGGGAGGGATAAGCACAGATACGCAGTATTTT.

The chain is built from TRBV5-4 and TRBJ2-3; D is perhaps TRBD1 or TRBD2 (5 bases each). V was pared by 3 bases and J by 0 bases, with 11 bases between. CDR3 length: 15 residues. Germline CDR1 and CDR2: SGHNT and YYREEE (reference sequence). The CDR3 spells CASSSGATSTDTQYF. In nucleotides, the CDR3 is TGTGCCAGCAGCTCCGGGGCCACTAGCACAGATACGCAGTATTTT.

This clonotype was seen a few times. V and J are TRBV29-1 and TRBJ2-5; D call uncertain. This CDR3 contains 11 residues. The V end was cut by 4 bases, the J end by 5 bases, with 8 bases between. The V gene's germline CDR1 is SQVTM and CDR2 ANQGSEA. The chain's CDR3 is CSVGLWETQYF. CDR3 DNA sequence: TGCAGCGTTGGATTGTGGGAGACCCAGTACTTC.

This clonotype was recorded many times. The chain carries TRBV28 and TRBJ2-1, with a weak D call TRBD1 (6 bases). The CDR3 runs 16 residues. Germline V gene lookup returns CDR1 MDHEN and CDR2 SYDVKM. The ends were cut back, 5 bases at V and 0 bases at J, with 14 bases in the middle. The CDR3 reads CASSRQGWGSYNEQFF. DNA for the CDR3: TGTGCCAGCAGTCGCCAGGGGTGGGGCTCCTACAATGAGCAGTTCTTC.

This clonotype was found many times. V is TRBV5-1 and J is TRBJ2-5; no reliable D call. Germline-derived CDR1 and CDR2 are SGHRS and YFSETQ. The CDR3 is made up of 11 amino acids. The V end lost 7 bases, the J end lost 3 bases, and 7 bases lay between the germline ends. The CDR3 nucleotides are TGCGCCAGCGGCCCAAAAGAGACCCAGTACTTC. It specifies CASGPKETQYF.

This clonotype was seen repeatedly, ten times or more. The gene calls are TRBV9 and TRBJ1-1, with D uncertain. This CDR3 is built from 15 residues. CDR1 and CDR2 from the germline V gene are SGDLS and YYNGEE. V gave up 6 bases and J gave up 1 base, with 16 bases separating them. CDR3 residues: CASNREGLGNTEAFF. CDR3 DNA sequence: TGTGCCAGCAACCGTGAAGGGTTGGGGAACACTGAAGCTTTCTTT.

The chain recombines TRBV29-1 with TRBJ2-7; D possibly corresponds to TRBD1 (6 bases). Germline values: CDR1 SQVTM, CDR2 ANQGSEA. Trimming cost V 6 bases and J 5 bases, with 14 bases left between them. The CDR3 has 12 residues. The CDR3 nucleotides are TGCAGCGTCGGGACATTTCCGAACGAGCAGTACTTC. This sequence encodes CSVGTFPNEQYF.

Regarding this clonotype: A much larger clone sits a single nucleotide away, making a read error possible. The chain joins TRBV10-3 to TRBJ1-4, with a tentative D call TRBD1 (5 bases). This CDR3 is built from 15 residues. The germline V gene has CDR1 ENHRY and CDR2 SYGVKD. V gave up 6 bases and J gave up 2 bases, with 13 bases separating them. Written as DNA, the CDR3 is TGTGCCATCAGCCGAACCGGGGGGACTAATGAAAAACTGTTTTTT. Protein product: CAISRTGGTNEKLFF.